This T cell receptor (beta chain) came from a study of patients and donors after allogeneic stem cell transplantation. This clonotype has just a few counts. Trimming shortened V by 3 bases and J by 3 bases, and 10 bases separated the two germline ends. This CDR3 is built from 14 residues. Germline V gene lookup returns CDR1 SGHRS and CDR2 YFSETQ. TCRdb redid the calling of the RT-PCR reads with MiXCR, one entry per CDR3 protein. The repertoire holds about 7,100 distinct CDR3 sequences, with about 13% as singletons. V gene TRBV5-1 combines with J gene TRBJ2-1, with a tentative D call TRBD1 (5 bases). The origin of this receptor is a human donor who was either an allogeneic HSCT recipient or a stem cell or donor lymphocyte infusion donor (not recorded which). It is not recorded whose cells these are; they may come from a transplant donor. The sequencing input was blood, either unsorted or a sorted T cell fraction (not recorded which). The CDR3, as DNA: TGCGCCAGCAGCTCCCTGGACATCTACAATGAGCAGTTCTTC. Its translation is CASSSLDIYNEQFF. The whole variable domain, remainder taken from reference TRBV5-1 and TRBJ2-1, is KAGVTQTPRYLIKTRGQQVTLSCSPISGHRSVSWYQQTPGQGLQFLFEYFSETQRNKGNFPGRFSGRQFSNSRSEMNVSTLELGDSALYLCASSSLDIYNEQFFGPGTRLTVL.